This T cell receptor beta chain was obtained from a study of shared clonotypes between healthy human individuals. Whole-study context: A donor's plate count was three for CD4 naive and three for CD4 memory; CD8 naive had two and CD8 memory one. General observations from the study: Some naive CD4 clonotypes, around 5%, turned up in common across four donors.

This CDR3 contains 19 residues. Trimming took 0 bases from V and 7 from J; bases not matched to a gene: 17. Germline lookup yields CDR1 SGDLS and CDR2 YYNGEE. Points on this clone: The antigen remains undetermined.

Original handling: Filtering differed, since immunoSEQ gave only junction sequences and no quality scores. The method was immunoSEQ multiplex PCR; TCRdb's version includes in-frame clones alone and lacks a portion of them. V and J calls and clone size come straight from that table; D and trimming were deduced from the DNA. The top ten clones hold roughly 1.8% of a sample with 780,000 or so clones, roughly 72% of them seen once. The clonotype comes from a woman aged 25-40 years in good health. The chain uses TRBV9 and TRBJ2-2; 8 bases are a match to TRBD2. Source material: memory CD4+ T cells sorted from blood. Sample subset: CD45RA-negative fraction. CDR3 amino acids: CASSVATGGWGTRGGELFF. CDR3 nucleotide sequence: TGTGCCAGCAGCGTAGCTACGGGCGGTTGGGGGACTAGAGGCGGGGAGCTGTTTTTT. The full variable domain, its missing parts supplied by reference TRBV9 and TRBJ2-2, is DSGVTQTPKHLITATGQRVTLRCSPRSGDLSVYWYQQSLDQGLQFLIQYYNGEERAKGNILERFSAQQFPDLHSELNLSSLELGDSALYFCASSVATGGWGTRGGELFFGEGSRLTVL.